This is a list of T cell receptor beta chains from one sample in a study of OX40 agonist ivuxolimab in advanced cancers. The table came from immunoSEQ multiplex PCR; TCRdb's copy has only in-frame clones and leaves some out. The sample holds about 98,000 clones, approximately 86% seen once. The material was CD4+ or CD8+ T cells sorted from blood, obtained in a trial of the OX40 agonist ivuxolimab. These receptors originate from an adult with an advanced solid tumor such as melanoma, head and neck, liver or kidney cancer. Each CDR3 is given with its conserved first and last residue. A D gene is named only where the DNA matches it firmly. A clone size is listed for some rows: how often the clone was seen (once, few, many), or a class if it is expanded.

d_call	v_call	clone_size	j_call	cdr3_nt	cdr3_aa
TRBD1	TRBV30	-	TRBJ2-5	TGTGCCTGGAAAGGGGGACAGGGCGGGTCGGAGACCCAGTACTTC	CAWKGGQGGSETQYF
-	TRBV4-1	-	TRBJ1-3	TGCGCCAGCAGCCAAGGGGGAGGCAGCTCTGGAAACACCATATATTTT	CASSQGGGSSGNTIYF
TRBD2	TRBV19	-	TRBJ2-3	TGTGCCAGCAAAGGTGGGGGTCGGGGGCTAGCGGGACAAACAGATACGCAGTATTTT	CASKGGGRGLAGQTDTQYF
TRBD1	TRBV9	few	TRBJ1-5	TGTGCCAGCAGCCCACGGACAGGGGAGGATCAGCCCCAGCATTTT	CASSPRTGEDQPQHF
-	TRBV10-3	-	TRBJ1-2	TGTGCCATCAGTAGTAACTATGGCTACACCTTC	CAISSNYGYTF
-	TRBV2	few	TRBJ1-5	TGTGCCAGCAGTACCACAGCGAGCAATCAGCCCCAGCATTTT	CASSTTASNQPQHF
TRBD2	TRBV15	-	TRBJ2-1	TGTGCCACCAGCAGAGGTGGTAGCGGGAGCGGTAGTGAGCAGTTCTTC	CATSRGGSGSGSEQFF
-	TRBV19	few	TRBJ1-2	TGTGCCACCTCGGACGGGTCTTATGGCTACACCTTC	CATSDGSYGYTF
-	TRBV5-1	-	TRBJ1-5	TGCGCCAGCAGCTTGGGGAGCAATCAGCCCCAGCATTTT	CASSLGSNQPQHF
TRBD1	TRBV7-3	-	TRBJ2-1	TGTGCCAGCAGCATGGGACAGGGGAACTACAATGAGCAGTTCTTC	CASSMGQGNYNEQFF
-	TRBV6-1	-	TRBJ2-2	TGTGCCAGCAGTCCCCCTCGCAGTGCCGGGGAGCTGTTTTTT	CASSPPRSAGELFF
TRBD1	TRBV4-1	-	TRBJ2-7	TGCGCCAGCAGCCGGTACAGGACAGGAAGCATTGACGAGCAGTACTTC	CASSRYRTGSIDEQYF
-	TRBV7-9	-	TRBJ1-2	TGTGCCAGCAGCTGGGGGTGGGGTGGCTACACCTTC	CASSWGWGGYTF
-	TRBV9	once	TRBJ2-3	TGTGCCAGCAGCGTTTGGGGCCCCGATACGCAGTATTTT	CASSVWGPDTQYF
-	TRBV6-4	-	TRBJ2-1	TGTGCCAGCAGATCGGAGCCAACCAGCACGGGTGAGCAGTTCTTC	CASRSEPTSTGEQFF
-	TRBV23-1	-	TRBJ1-5	TGCGCCAGCAGTCCCGGGGCGGTAGGGAACCCCCAGCATTTT	CASSPGAVGNPQHF
-	TRBV4-1	-	TRBJ2-3	TGCGCCAGCAGGGTAGGCTTTGGGGAGACAGATACGCAGTATTTT	CASRVGFGETDTQYF
TRBD1	TRBV4-1	-	TRBJ2-3	TGCGCCAGCAGCCAAAGAGGGACAGCCTCGGGTACGCAGTATTTT	CASSQRGTASGTQYF
TRBD1	TRBV15	-	TRBJ1-3	TGTGCCACCAGCAGGGGGGGGACAGCGGTGTCCGGAAACACCATATATTTT	CATSRGGTAVSGNTIYF
-	TRBV4-3	-	TRBJ2-6	TGCGCCAGCAGCCAAGATTTGACAGTCTCTGGGGCCAACGTCCTGACTTTC	CASSQDLTVSGANVLTF
TRBD1	TRBV5-1	-	TRBJ2-2	TGCGCCAGCAGCGCGGGACAGGGGGTCTTGTCCGGGGAGCTGTTTTTT	CASSAGQGVLSGELFF
-	TRBV28	-	TRBJ1-5	TGTGCCAGCAGTCAGAATCAGCCCCAGCATTTT	CASSQNQPQHF
-	TRBV7-2	-	TRBJ1-2	TGTGCCAGCAGCTTGGTCGACGGGGGCTACACCTTC	CASSLVDGGYTF